The TCR beta chain described here comes from a study of PD-L1 blockade in urothelial cancer. The wider study: When patients started atezolizumab in the mid-2010s, it was given at 1,200 mg intravenously every 3 weeks. Specimens of blood held a median count of roughly 150,000 T cells.

To note about this clone: The antigen remains unidentified.

General study points: Better survival was forecast by a pretreatment blood TCR clonality below the median.

The CDR3 is 14 residues long. Germline CDR1 is KGHSH and CDR2 is LQKENI. The J segment lost 5 bases and the V segment lost 6 bases, leaving 9 bases of the junction unmatched. A spike-in of synthetic TCR analog templates was added to each PCR. Repertoires were generated with immunoSEQ multiplex PCR, while TCRdb's copy carries only in-frame clones and drops some. There are tens of thousands of clones in the sample; 84% occur only once, and 8% to 10% lies in the top ten. Time point defined: pretreatment peripheral blood. The rearrangement uses TRBV18 and TRBJ2-7, with 8 bases lining up with TRBD2. This TCR was recovered from a woman between 65 and 79 years old with urothelial cancer. Source: PBMCs, taken around atezolizumab (anti-PD-L1) treatment. This CDR3 reads CASSPGGQTNEQYF. The CDR3 nucleotides are TGTGCCAGCTCGCCGGGGGGGCAAACCAACGAGCAGTACTTC.